This TCR beta chain appears in the sequencing data of a study of blood T cell repertoires in COVID-19. Study at large: Sources were T cells, B-cell-depleted T cells, or PBMCs; the material itself was cDNA or gDNA.

Method: immunoSEQ multiplex PCR; TCRdb's copy keeps in-frame clones and lacks some. The sample holds a few hundred thousand clones; just under 90% are singletons and the top ten take 2.9%. The CDR3 totals 15 residues. CDR1 is MNHEY, CDR2 SVGAGI, per germline. The V and J ends lost 4 bases and 4 bases, in that order; junction bases with no gene match: 5. The J gene is TRBJ1-2, the V gene TRBV6-5, with 11 bases fitting TRBD1. This receptor was identified in a woman aged 45-65 years who had been exposed to COVID-19. Sequencing input: PBMCs or T cells enriched from blood (not recorded which). The CDR3 reads CASSSPGQGVYGYTF. In DNA, the CDR3 is TGTGCCAGCAGTTCGCCGGGACAGGGGGTCTATGGCTACACCTTC.